These 27 T cell receptor beta chains were all obtained from the same sample, sequenced in a study of T cell responses to AZD1222 COVID-19 vaccine. Produced via immunoSEQ multiplex PCR; TCRdb's table is partial and in-frame only. Of 13,000 or so clones in the sample, 84% are singletons; the top ten hold about 40%. The sample in question was peripheral blood, obtained 28 days after the second AZD1222 dose. These receptors were collected from an adult who received the AZD1222 COVID-19 vaccine.

This chain links TRBV18 with TRBJ2-7; TRBD2 agrees at 8 bases. Per the germline V gene, CDR1 is KGHSH and CDR2 is LQKENI. After removal of 4 bases from V and 3 bases from J, the junction contained 17 bases not matched to a gene. The CDR3 totals 18 residues. The CDR3 loop is CASSQSSGGPRTVYEQYF. The CDR3, as DNA: TGTGCCAGCTCACAAAGCAGCGGGGGCCCAAGAACGGTCTACGAGCAGTACTTC.

This rearrangement joins TRBV11-1 to TRBJ2-7, with 10 bases matching TRBD1. The V and J ends lost 3 bases and 6 bases, in that order; junction bases with no gene match: 2. Germline V gives CDR1 SGHAT, CDR2 FQDESV (reference sequence). This CDR3 contains 13 residues. CDR3 nucleotides: TGTGCCAGCAGCTTGGGACAGGGGCTCGAGCAGTACTTC. Translation gives CASSLGQGLEQYF. Looking up the rest from reference TRBV11-1 and TRBJ2-7 gives the full variable domain: EAEVAQSPRYKITEKSQAVAFWCDPISGHATLYWYRQILGQGPELLVQFQDESVVDDSQLPKDRFSAERLKGVDSTLKIQPAELGDSAMYLCASSLGQGLEQYFGPGTRLTVT.

V usage is TRBV3-1 (or the pseudogene TRBV3-2) and J usage is TRBJ2-2, with 7 nucleotides matching TRBD2. Trimming took 2 bases from V and 5 from J; bases not matched to a gene: 5. Germline CDR1 and CDR2: LGHDT and YNNKEL (reference sequence). This CDR3 contains 15 residues. As DNA, the CDR3 is TGTGCCAGCAGCCAACAACTAGCGAGAACCGGGGAGCTGTTTTTT. This gives the protein CASSQQLARTGELFF.

This chain joins TRBV5-6 and TRBJ1-1, with 10 bases lining up with TRBD1. J was trimmed by 2 bases and V by 3 bases; bases with no gene match: 7. CDR1 is SGHDT and CDR2 is YYEEEE in the germline V gene. The CDR3 consists of 16 residues. The CDR3 loop is CASSWGQGIHNTEAFF. CDR3 coding DNA: TGTGCCAGCAGCTGGGGACAGGGGATTCACAACACTGAAGCTTTCTTT.

This clone showed up just a few times. J is TRBJ2-7 and V is TRBV7-9, with no clear D. The CDR3 length is 12 residues. Trimming took 7 bases from V and 6 from J, leaving 13 bases between them. Germline values: CDR1 SEHNR, CDR2 FQNEAQ (reference sequence). This chain's CDR3 is CASTPLQCEQYF. In DNA form, the CDR3 reads TGTGCCAGCACCCCCCTCCAGTGCGAGCAGTACTTC. The full variable domain, its missing parts supplied by reference TRBV7-9 and TRBJ2-7, is DTGVSQNPRHKITKRGQNVTFRCDPISEHNRLYWYRQTLGQGPEFLTYFQNEAQLEKSRLLSDRFSAERPKGSFSTLEIQRTEQGDSAMYLCASTPLQCEQYFGPGTRLTVT.

This clone occurred a few times. V and J are TRBV7-9 and TRBJ2-1, with TRBD1 identical over 8 bases. V was clipped by 8 bases and J by 7 bases; unmatched bases: 7. The V gene's germline CDR1 is SEHNR and CDR2 FQNEAQ (reference sequence). The CDR3 sequence is 13 residues long. The CDR3 region is CASQGAKINEQFF. The CDR3 DNA follows: TGTGCCAGCCAGGGGGCGAAAATAAATGAGCAGTTCTTC.

The sample holds one count of this clone. The chain combines TRBV6-1 with TRBJ2-7; possibly TRBD1 or TRBD2 for D (5 bases each). The CDR3 is 15 residues long. CDR1 is MNHNS, CDR2 SASEGT, per germline. V shed 2 bases and J shed 3 bases, with 14 bases lying between them. The CDR3 DNA reads TGTGCCAGCAGTGAACAGGGAAGAGGGTTCTACGAGCAGTACTTC. This sequence encodes CASSEQGRGFYEQYF.

This clone was found once. The chain links TRBV10-3 to TRBJ1-2; D not certain. This CDR3 is built from 12 residues. V lost 3 bases and J 4 bases, leaving 6 bases between the germline ends. CDR1 and CDR2 from the germline V gene are ENHRY and SYGVKD. As DNA, the CDR3 is TGTGCCATCAGTGACAGCGTCTATGGCTACACCTTC. It is translated as CAISDSVYGYTF.

This rearrangement joins TRBV4-3 to TRBJ1-5, with D possibly TRBD1 on 6 matching bases. The ends were cut back, 0 bases at V and 3 bases at J, with 12 bases in the middle. Germline V gene lookup returns CDR1 LGHNA and CDR2 YSLEER. CDR3 size: 16 residues. The CDR3 DNA follows: TGCGCCAGCAGCCAAGATAGGGGGGGGTACAATCAGCCCCAGCATTTT. This sequence encodes CASSQDRGGYNQPQHF.

V usage is TRBV6-1 and J usage is TRBJ1-5, with D unclear. Looked up from germline, CDR1 is MNHNS and CDR2 is SASEGT. This CDR3 contains 14 residues. Trimming cost V 3 bases and J 3 bases, with 9 bases left between them. The CDR3 reads CASSEVRPNQPQHF. CDR3 sequence (DNA): TGTGCCAGCAGTGAGGTCAGACCCAATCAGCCCCAGCATTTT.

This clone was observed a few times. The chain joins TRBV9 to TRBJ2-3; the match to TRBD1 covers 7 bases. V was clipped by 0 bases and J by 7 bases; unmatched bases: 5. The length of the CDR3 is 14 residues. CDR1 is SGDLS, CDR2 YYNGEE, per germline. The CDR3, as DNA: TGTGCCAGCAGCGTAGCTTACAGGGGAAATACGCAGTATTTT. This sequence encodes CASSVAYRGNTQYF. Using reference TRBV9 and TRBJ2-3 for the parts outside the CDR3, the full variable domain is DSGVTQTPKHLITATGQRVTLRCSPRSGDLSVYWYQQSLDQGLQFLIQYYNGEERAKGNILERFSAQQFPDLHSELNLSSLELGDSALYFCASSVAYRGNTQYFGPGTRLTVL.

The genes are TRBV6-6 and TRBJ1-2; D ambiguous. Trimming stripped 4 bases from V and 1 base from J, with 7 bases between. Germline loops: CDR1 MNHNY, CDR2 SVGAGI (reference sequence). This CDR3 is built from 13 residues. The CDR3 protein is CASSFLNNYGYTF. CDR3 sequence (DNA): TGTGCCAGCAGTTTTCTGAATAACTATGGCTACACCTTC.

V usage is TRBV10-3 and J usage is TRBJ2-2; D may correspond to TRBD1 or TRBD2 (6 bases each). CDR3 length: 13 amino acids. Germline V gene sequence: CDR1 ENHRY, CDR2 SYGVKD. V was trimmed by 6 bases and J by 8 bases, leaving 13 bases between them. This CDR3 is CAIRRGRSGELFF. Written as DNA, the CDR3 is TGTGCCATCAGGAGGGGGAGGAGTGGGGAGCTGTTTTTT.

This clone was picked up one time. This chain uses TRBV20-1 with TRBJ2-7; no firm D call. Germline V gene lookup returns CDR1 DFQATT and CDR2 SNEGSKA (reference sequence). V lost 5 bases to trimming and J lost 5 bases, with 10 bases between them. The CDR3 is 11 residues long. The CDR3 DNA reads TGCAGTGCTTCTCTTGGCGACGAGCAGTACTTC. Protein sequence: CSASLGDEQYF.

This chain links TRBV3-1 (or the pseudogene TRBV3-2) with TRBJ1-1; TRBD1 matches 8 bases. There are 14 residues in the CDR3. Germline assignment: CDR1 LGHDT and CDR2 YNNKEL (reference sequence). The junction had 5 bases not matched to a gene; V was cut back by 3 bases and J by 5 bases. This CDR3 reads CASSQGQGATEAFF. CDR3 in DNA: TGTGCCAGCAGCCAGGGGCAGGGGGCAACTGAAGCTTTCTTT.

The J gene is TRBJ2-7, the V gene TRBV29-1; D unresolved. CDR3 length: 12 amino acids. The germline V gene encodes CDR1 SQVTM and CDR2 ANQGSEA. Deletions cut 6 bases from V and 7 bases from J, with 16 bases between. The DNA of the CDR3 is TGCAGCGTAGCAGACACGGTCTGGGAGCAGTACTTC. Its translation: CSVADTVWEQYF.

Concerning this clone: Compared with germline, one end of the junction differs, possibly owing to a read error. This sequence joins TRBV25-1 and TRBJ2-7; D gene uncertain. Germline CDR1 and CDR2: MGHDK and SYGVNS. The CDR3 sequence is 11 residues long. CDR3 in DNA: TGTGCCAGCAGTTTATCCTCCGAGCAGTACTTC. Translation gives CASSLSSEQYF.

The chain combines TRBV19 with TRBJ1-2; perhaps TRBD1 as D (6 bases). The CDR3 totals 13 residues. The germline gives CDR1 LNHDA, CDR2 SQIVND (reference sequence). V lost 6 bases to trimming and J lost 8 bases, with 16 bases between them. The CDR3 spells CASSEDRSRGYTF. In nucleotides, the CDR3 is TGTGCCAGTAGCGAAGACAGGTCGCGCGGCTACACCTTC.

J is TRBJ1-1 and V is TRBV18, with D maybe TRBD1 (5 bases). Germline lookup yields CDR1 KGHSH and CDR2 LQKENI. The CDR3 has 14 residues. The V gene lost 3 bases and the J gene lost 8 bases, with 16 bases spanning the gap. CDR3 loop: CASSPGRGEGEAFF. For the CDR3, the DNA is TGTGCCAGCTCACCGGGGCGAGGGGAGGGCGAAGCTTTCTTT.

The chain uses TRBV5-1 and TRBJ2-5, with 11 bases aligning to TRBD2. The V gene's germline CDR1 is SGHRS and CDR2 YFSETQ. V dropped 4 bases and J dropped 4; count of bases not matched to a gene: 3. The CDR3 loop spans 14 amino acids. As DNA, the CDR3 is TGCGCCAGCAGCGGTGGGACTAGCGGAGAGACCCAGTACTTC. Translation: CASSGGTSGETQYF.

V usage is TRBV24-1 and J usage is TRBJ2-1, with TRBD2 matching 9 bases. V shed 4 bases and J 4 bases; nucleotides not matched to a gene: 7. Looked up from germline, CDR1 is KGHDR and CDR2 is SFDVKD. The CDR3 loop spans 16 amino acids. CDR3 sequence: CATSDNSGGSYNEQFF. DNA for the CDR3: TGTGCCACCAGTGACAATAGCGGGGGCTCGTACAATGAGCAGTTCTTC.

The V call is TRBV2, the J call TRBJ1-6, with D unclear. The CDR3 has 14 amino acids. With 6 bases removed from V and 0 bases from J, the gap between germline ends came to 6 bases. Germline loops: CDR1 SNHLY, CDR2 FYNNEI. The CDR3 sequence is CASSLLSYNSPLHF. In DNA, the CDR3 is TGTGCCAGCAGCTTGCTCTCCTATAATTCACCCCTCCACTTT.

A single count supports this clone. V and J are TRBV5-1 and TRBJ2-3, with TRBD1 identical over 9 bases. V was pared by 2 bases and J by 5 bases, with 6 bases of the junction left unmatched. The CDR3 runs 15 residues. Per germline, CDR1 SGHRS and CDR2 YFSETQ. CDR3 nucleotide sequence: TGCGCCAGCAGCTTAGGGGACAGGGAGAAAGATACGCAGTATTTT. It encodes CASSLGDREKDTQYF. Full variable domain (outside the CDR3, taken from reference TRBV5-1 and TRBJ2-3): KAGVTQTPRYLIKTRGQQVTLSCSPISGHRSVSWYQQTPGQGLQFLFEYFSETQRNKGNFPGRFSGRQFSNSRSEMNVSTLELGDSALYLCASSLGDREKDTQYFGPGTRLTVL.

The rearrangement uses TRBV3-1 (or the pseudogene TRBV3-2) and TRBJ1-3; weak D call: TRBD1 (5 bases). CDR1 is LGHDT and CDR2 is YNNKEL in the germline V gene (reference sequence). Between the trimmed V and J ends, which lost 3 bases and 9 bases, there was a span of 12 bases. CDR3 length equals 13 residues. The CDR3 here is CASSQGTGATIYF. The CDR3, as DNA: TGTGCCAGCAGCCAGGGGACGGGAGCCACCATATATTTT.

The chain is built from TRBV20-1 and TRBJ2-7, with D perhaps TRBD1 or TRBD2 (5 bases each). Germline V lookup: CDR1 DFQATT, CDR2 SNEGSKA (reference sequence). V was clipped by 3 bases and J by 3 bases, with 15 bases between them. CDR3 length equals 14 residues. The CDR3 region has the DNA TGCAGTGCTAGTAGTGGGGGAACAAACTACGAGCAGTACTTC. Protein sequence: CSASSGGTNYEQYF.

The chain recombines TRBV30 with TRBJ1-2; 7 nucleotides line up with TRBD1. The germline V gene has CDR1 GTSNPN and CDR2 SVGIG (reference sequence). V was clipped by 4 bases and J by 4 bases; unmatched bases: 6. The CDR3 is 13 residues long. The CDR3 is CAWIRQGGYGYTF. In nucleotides, the CDR3 is TGTGCCTGGATTAGACAGGGCGGCTATGGCTACACCTTC.

This clone was picked up a small number of times. The gene calls are TRBV19 and TRBJ1-1; D is ambiguous. The germline V gene has CDR1 LNHDA and CDR2 SQIVND (reference sequence). This CDR3 comprises 11 residues. Trimming removed 6 bases from V and 4 bases from J, with 6 bases in between. The DNA for the CDR3 is TGTGCCAGTAGCTATGTCACTGAAGCTTTCTTT. Translation gives CASSYVTEAFF.